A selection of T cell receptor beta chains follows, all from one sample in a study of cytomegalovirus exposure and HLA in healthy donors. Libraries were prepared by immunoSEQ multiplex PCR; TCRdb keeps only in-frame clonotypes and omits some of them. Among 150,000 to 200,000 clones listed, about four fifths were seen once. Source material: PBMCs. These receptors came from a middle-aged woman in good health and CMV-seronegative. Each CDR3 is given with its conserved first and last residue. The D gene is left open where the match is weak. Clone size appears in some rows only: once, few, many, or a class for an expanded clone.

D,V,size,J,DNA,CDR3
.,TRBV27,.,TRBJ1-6,TGTGCCAGCAGTTTGGCGGTCTATAATTCACCCCTCCACTTT,CASSLAVYNSPLHF
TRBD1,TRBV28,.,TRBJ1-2,TGTGCCAGCAGGGAGGACAGGCCCACTAACTATGGCTACACCTTC,CASREDRPTNYGYTF
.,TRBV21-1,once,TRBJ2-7,TGTGCCAGCAGCAAAGCGCTAGGCGGGAGTTCCTACGAGCAGTACTTC,CASSKALGGSSYEQYF
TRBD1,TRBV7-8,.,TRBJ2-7,TGTGCCAGCAACCGACAACCGGGACAGGGGGTTTACGAGCAGTACTTC,CASNRQPGQGVYEQYF
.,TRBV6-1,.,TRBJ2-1,TGTGCCAGCAGTGCTGACCTCGGGTATCCCTACAATGAGCAGTTCTTC,CASSADLGYPYNEQFF
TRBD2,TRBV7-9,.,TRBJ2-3,TGTGCCAGCAGCTTAGTTGGCGGGAGTCCAGATACGCAGTATTTT,CASSLVGGSPDTQYF
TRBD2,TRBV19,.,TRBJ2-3,TGTGCCAGTAGTCTAGCGGGAAGAAATACGCAGTATTTT,CASSLAGRNTQYF
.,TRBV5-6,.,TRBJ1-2,TGTGCCAGCAGCTTAGCTGGGGGCGTCTATGGCTACACCTTC,CASSLAGGVYGYTF
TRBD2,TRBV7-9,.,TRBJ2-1,TGTGCCAGCACCCCCCGCCCCGCTAGCGGGAGAGGCAATGAGCAGTTCTTC,CASTPRPASGRGNEQFF
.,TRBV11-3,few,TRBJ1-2,TGTGCCAGCAGCACGAGGCGGGGAGTAAGTGGCTACACCTTC,CASSTRRGVSGYTF
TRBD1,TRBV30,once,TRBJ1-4,TGTGCCTGGACCAGAGGACAGGGAGTGGCAACTAATGAAAAACTGTTTTTT,CAWTRGQGVATNEKLFF
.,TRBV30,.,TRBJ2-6,TGTGCCAGGACCGGGGCTGGGGCCAACGTCCTGACTTTC,CARTGAGANVLTF
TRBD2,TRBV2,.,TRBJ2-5,TGTGCCAGCAGCTCGGGACTAGCGGCCACGAACCAAGAGACCCAGTACTTC,CASSSGLAATNQETQYF
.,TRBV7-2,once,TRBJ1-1,TGTGCCAGCAGCTTTGGTGGGGGAGGGACCACTGAAGCTTTCTTT,CASSFGGGGTTEAFF
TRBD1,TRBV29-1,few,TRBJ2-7,TGCAGCGTTGATGGGGGGACAGGGTTCGAGCAGTACTTC,CSVDGGTGFEQYF
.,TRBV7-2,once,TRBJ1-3,TGTGCCAGCAGCTTAGGGCACAGTTACTCTGGAAACACCATATATTTT,CASSLGHSYSGNTIYF
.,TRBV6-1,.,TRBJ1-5,TGTGCCAGCAGTGTCCCCCTATCAGGGTTTTTTGGACCCCAGCATTTT,CASSVPLSGFFGPQHF
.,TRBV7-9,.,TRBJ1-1,TGTGCCAGCACCTCACAGCAGGGCACTGAAGCTTTCTTT,CASTSQQGTEAFF
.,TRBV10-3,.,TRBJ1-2,TGTGCCATCAGTATCGACTCCACAGGAGTAGCATCCTATGGCTACACCTTC,CAISIDSTGVASYGYTF
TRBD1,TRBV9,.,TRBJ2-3,TGTGCCAGCAGCGTCGGACAGGGCGGCTTCTCTAGCACAGATACGCAGTATTTT,CASSVGQGGFSSTDTQYF
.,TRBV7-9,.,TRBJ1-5,TGTGCCAGCAGCCCAGGCGGACAGTTCCAGCATTTT,CASSPGGQFQHF
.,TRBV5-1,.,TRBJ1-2,TGCGCCAGCAGCTTGTATTCAGGGGATGGCTACACCTTC,CASSLYSGDGYTF
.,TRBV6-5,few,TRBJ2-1,TGTGCCAGCAGTTACAGTCTCGGGTATGAGCAGTTCTTC,CASSYSLGYEQFF
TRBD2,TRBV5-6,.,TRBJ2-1,TGTGCCAGCAGCTTGGCGGGAGGTGGGGAAGGGTTCTTC,CASSLAGGGEGFF
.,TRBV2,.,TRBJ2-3,TGTGCCAGCAGTGAAAGGAGGGTCAGGTCAGATACGCAGTATTTT,CASSERRVRSDTQYF
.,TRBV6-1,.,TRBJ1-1,TGTGCCAGCAGTGGTCACCCGGCTAGAAGTACTGAAGCTTTCTTT,CASSGHPARSTEAFF
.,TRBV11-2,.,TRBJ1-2,TGTGCCAGCAGCTTCCGACACCATGGCTACACCTTC,CASSFRHHGYTF
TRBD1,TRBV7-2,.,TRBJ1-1,TGTGCCAGCAGCTTAGATGGGACAGGGGAAACTGAAGCTTTCTTT,CASSLDGTGETEAFF
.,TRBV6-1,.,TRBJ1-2,TGTGCCAGTTCATCAGGGGTCTATGGCTACACCTTC,CASSSGVYGYTF
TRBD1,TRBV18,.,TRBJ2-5,TGTGCCAGCTCCCCAACGGGACAGGGAGGAGAGACCCAGTACTTC,CASSPTGQGGETQYF
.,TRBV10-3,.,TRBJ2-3,TGTGCCATCAGTGAGTTCCCTGACAGACCGAGCACAGATACGCAGTATTTT,CAISEFPDRPSTDTQYF
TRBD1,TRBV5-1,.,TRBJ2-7,TGCGCCAGCAGCTTGGAGACAGGGGGAGGCGAGCAGTACTTC,CASSLETGGGEQYF
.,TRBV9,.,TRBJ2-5,TGTGCCAGCAGCGTAGATCCAAACCAAGAGACCCAGTACTTC,CASSVDPNQETQYF
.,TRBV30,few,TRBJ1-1,TGTGCCTGGAGTAGATTTGAAAGACTCTTGAACACTGAAGCTTTCTTT,CAWSRFERLLNTEAFF
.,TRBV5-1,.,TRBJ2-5,TGCGCCAGAGACAGAGAAGAGACCCAGTACTTC,CARDREETQYF
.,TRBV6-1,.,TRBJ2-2,TGTGCCAGCAGTAACCGGGGGACCGGGGAGCTGTTTTTT,CASSNRGTGELFF
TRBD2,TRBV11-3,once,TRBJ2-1,TGTGCCAGCAGCCGAGAAGGACTAGCGGGAGCCTTCGCCCAGTTCTTC,CASSREGLAGAFAQFF
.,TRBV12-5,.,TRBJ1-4,TGTGCTAGTGGTTTAAGGAGAGGCACTAATGAAAAACTGTTTTTT,CASGLRRGTNEKLFF
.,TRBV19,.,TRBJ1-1,TGTGCCAGTAGTGCCGGACACCCGAACACTGAAGCTTTCTTT,CASSAGHPNTEAFF
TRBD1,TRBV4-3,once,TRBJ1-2,TGCGCCAGCAGCAAGGGACAGGGGCCTAGGGGCTACACCTTC,CASSKGQGPRGYTF
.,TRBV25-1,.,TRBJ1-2,TGTGCCAGCAGTGAATTGAGAGGCTACACCTTC,CASSELRGYTF
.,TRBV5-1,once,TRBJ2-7,TGCGCCAGCAGCCGTCGAGGAGGGGACAGTACCTACGAGCAGTACTTC,CASSRRGGDSTYEQYF
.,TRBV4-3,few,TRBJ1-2,TGCGCCAGCAGCCAAGACCCAGGGACTGTTAACTATGGCTACACCTTC,CASSQDPGTVNYGYTF
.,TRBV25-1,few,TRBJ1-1,TGTGCCAGCAGCGGTCCCTACAACACTGAAGCTTTCTTT,CASSGPYNTEAFF
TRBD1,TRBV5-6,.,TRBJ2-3,TGTGCCAGCAGCTCGACAGGGATTGATACGCAGTATTTT,CASSSTGIDTQYF
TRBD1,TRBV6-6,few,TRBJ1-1,TGTGCCAGCAGACCCCGGACAGGGAACACTGAAGCTTTCTTT,CASRPRTGNTEAFF
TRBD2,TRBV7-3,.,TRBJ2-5,TGTGCCAGCAGCCCGGGACTAGCCAAAGAGACCCAGTACTTC,CASSPGLAKETQYF
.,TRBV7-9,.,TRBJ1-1,TGTGCCAGCAGCTTAGGGGGGCTGGGGGAGGGTGAAGCTTTCTTT,CASSLGGLGEGEAFF
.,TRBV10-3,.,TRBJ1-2,TGTGCCATCAGCGAACAGGGACGGTATGGCTACACCTTC,CAISEQGRYGYTF
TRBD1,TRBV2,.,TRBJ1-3,TGTGCCAGCAGTTCGACAGGGGGGTCTTTCAGCATGGCGAACACCATATATTTT,CASSSTGGSFSMANTIYF
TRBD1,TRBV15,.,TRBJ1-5,TGTGCCACCAGCAGAGACGGACAGGGTAATCAGCCCCAGCATTTT,CATSRDGQGNQPQHF
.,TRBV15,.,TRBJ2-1,TGTGCCACCAGCAGAGGGCAGTCCTACAATGAGCAGTTCTTC,CATSRGQSYNEQFF
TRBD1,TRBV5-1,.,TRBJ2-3,TGCGCCAGCAGCTTGGAGTTGGGACAGGGAGTAGATACGCAGTATTTT,CASSLELGQGVDTQYF